The 11 T cell receptor beta chains in this list originate from one sample, sequenced in a study of shared clonotypes between healthy human individuals. Clones were sequenced by immunoSEQ multiplex PCR, and TCRdb holds only the in-frame ones, with some missing. Of 550,000 to 700,000 clones listed, around three quarters are singletons. The sequenced material came from memory CD4+ T cells sorted from blood. Stated subset: CD45RA-negative fraction. The receptor source for this set is a woman under 40 in good health.

The chain joins TRBV28 to TRBJ2-2, with 11 bases that match TRBD2. With 7 bases clipped from V and 7 bases from J, the junction kept 8 bases outside the gene matches. This CDR3 is 15 amino acids long. Germline CDR1 is MDHEN and CDR2 is SYDVKM. The CDR3 sequence: CASKLAGELGGELFF. In DNA form, the CDR3 reads TGTGCCAGCAAACTAGCGGGAGAATTAGGCGGGGAGCTGTTTTTT.

This clone showed up just a few times. The gene calls are TRBV7-9 and TRBJ2-3; 9 bases line up with TRBD2. Unmatched junction bases numbered 7, after V lost 5 bases and J lost 1 base. CDR3 size: 16 residues. CDR1 is SEHNR, CDR2 FQNEAQ, per germline (reference sequence). The CDR3 DNA is TGTGCCAGCAGCCGGCGGGGGGGAACGGGCACAGATACGCAGTATTTT. Its translation: CASSRRGGTGTDTQYF. Looking up the rest from reference TRBV7-9 and TRBJ2-3 gives the full variable domain: DTGVSQNPRHKITKRGQNVTFRCDPISEHNRLYWYRQTLGQGPEFLTYFQNEAQLEKSRLLSDRFSAERPKGSFSTLEIQRTEQGDSAMYLCASSRRGGTGTDTQYFGPGTRLTVL.

This clone was counted only a few times. The chain is built from TRBV21-1 and TRBJ1-5; the table names TRBD1, a call not compared with the DNA. TRBV21-1 is listed as a pseudogene. The CDR3 extends over 18 amino acids. CDR3: CASSPGQDNLDSNQPQHF. In DNA, the CDR3 is TGTGCCAGCAGCCCCGGACAGGATAATCTTGATAGCAATCAGCCCCAGCATTTT.

CDR3 DNA: TGTGCCAGCAGCCAGGATACGCGAGGAACACTCGGGTACAATGAGCAGTTCTTC. This encodes CASSQDTRGTLGYNEQFF. V is TRBV4-2 and J is TRBJ2-1; D call uncertain. V lost 3 bases and J 4 bases, leaving 22 bases between the germline ends. The CDR3 runs 18 residues. CDR1 and CDR2 from the germline V gene are LGHNA and YNFKEQ.

The DNA for the CDR3 is TGCGCCAGCAGCCCAGGTAGCGGGGCTCGCACAGATACGCAGTATTTT. Its translation: CASSPGSGARTDTQYF. The chain is built from TRBV4-1 and TRBJ2-3, with TRBD2 identical over 8 bases. V trimming: 4 bases; J trimming: 1 base; junction bases outside the gene matches: 7. This CDR3 region has 16 residues. Looked up from germline, CDR1 is MGHRA and CDR2 is YSYEKL.

This clone was observed a single time. V is TRBV19 and J is TRBJ2-6; 7 bases are shared with TRBD1. Germline-derived CDR1 and CDR2 are LNHDA and SQIVND (reference sequence). After removal of 1 base from V and 0 bases from J, the junction contained 6 bases not matched to a gene. The CDR3 totals 18 residues. The DNA for the CDR3 is TGTGCCAGTAGTATAGGGGACAGACTCTCCTCTGGGGCCAACGTCCTGACTTTC. Translated, it gives CASSIGDRLSSGANVLTF.

The chain employs TRBV5-5 and TRBJ2-7; 10 bases are a match to TRBD1. The V gene's germline CDR1 is SGHKS and CDR2 YYEKEE (reference sequence). The ends lost 3 bases at V and 3 bases at J; junction bases unmatched: 9. The CDR3 length is 16 residues. The CDR3 nucleotides read TGTGCCAGCAGCTCCACCGGGACAGGGGTCTTCTACGAGCAGTACTTC. Translating it yields CASSSTGTGVFYEQYF.

This clone was seen only a few times. The chain couples TRBV7-9 to TRBJ1-2; a weak D match, TRBD1 (5 bases). This CDR3 has 13 residues. V gave up 3 bases and J gave up 8 bases, with 13 bases separating them. Germline values: CDR1 SEHNR, CDR2 FQNEAQ (reference sequence). CDR3 loop: CASSFLGAEGYTF. The DNA for the CDR3 is TGTGCCAGCAGCTTCCTAGGGGCAGAGGGCTACACCTTC.

This clone has only a few counts. The chain uses TRBV27 and TRBJ2-7, with TRBD2 matching 7 bases. V dropped 3 bases and J dropped 7; count of bases not matched to a gene: 9. Germline CDR1 is MNHEY and CDR2 is SMNVEV (reference sequence). The CDR3 is made up of 14 amino acids. CDR3 sequence (DNA): TGTGCCAGCAGTTTTTTAGCGGGCCCCGGGGAGCAGTACTTC. This translates into CASSFLAGPGEQYF.

This clone was seen only a few times. The V gene is TRBV9, the J gene TRBJ2-2; TRBD2 matches 11 bases. Trimming took 4 bases from V and 5 from J; bases not matched to a gene: 13. The length of the CDR3 is 18 residues. Germline CDR1 is SGDLS and CDR2 is YYNGEE. The CDR3 spells CASSLGLAGLAPTGELFF. CDR3 sequence (DNA): TGTGCCAGCAGCCTCGGACTAGCGGGCCTTGCCCCTACCGGGGAGCTGTTTTTT.

Turning to this clone: This specimen includes other DNA sequences encoding the same CDR3. This chain links TRBV9 with TRBJ2-3; D gene ambiguous. This CDR3 spans 15 amino acids. V was clipped by 0 bases and J by 0 bases, with 8 bases between them. CDR1 and CDR2 from the germline V gene are SGDLS and YYNGEE. The CDR3 protein is CASSVGAGSTDTQYF. The CDR3 DNA follows: TGTGCCAGCAGCGTAGGGGCAGGAAGCACAGATACGCAGTATTTT.